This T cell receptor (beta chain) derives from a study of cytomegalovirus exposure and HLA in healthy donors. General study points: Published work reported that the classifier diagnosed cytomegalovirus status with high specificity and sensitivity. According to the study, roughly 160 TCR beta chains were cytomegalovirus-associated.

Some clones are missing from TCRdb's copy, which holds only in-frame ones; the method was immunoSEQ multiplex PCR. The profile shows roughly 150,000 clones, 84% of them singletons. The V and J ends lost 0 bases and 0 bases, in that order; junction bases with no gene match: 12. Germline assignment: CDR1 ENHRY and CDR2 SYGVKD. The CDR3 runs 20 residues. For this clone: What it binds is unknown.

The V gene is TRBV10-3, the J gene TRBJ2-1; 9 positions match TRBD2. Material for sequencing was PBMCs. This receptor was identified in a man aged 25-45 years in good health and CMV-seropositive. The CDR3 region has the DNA TGTGCCATCAGTGAGTCCCCGCGGGCTAGCGGGACCACCTCCTACAATGAGCAGTTCTTC. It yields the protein CAISESPRASGTTSYNEQFF.